The T cell receptor (beta chain) under discussion was sequenced for a study of T cells in Graves' hyperthyroidism and ophthalmopathy. This clonotype was detected only a few times. Trimming removed 4 bases from V and 4 bases from J, with 8 bases in between. This CDR3 is built from 13 residues. CDR1 is LGHNA and CDR2 is YNFKEQ in the germline V gene. RNA transcripts were the template for amplifying TCR beta CDR3 regions. The HTBI primer set served for first-round RT-PCR of the TCR CDR3. A single record per CDR3 protein comes from TCRdb applying MiXCR to the multiplex PCR reads. Of 350,000 to 450,000 distinct CDR3 sequences in the sample, about 15% were seen once.

The sequencing sample was made of blood. The receptor was derived from a woman between 55 and 75 years old with Graves' hyperthyroidism. The rearrangement joins TRBV4-2 to TRBJ1-5; unclear D gene. CDR3 protein: CASSPSLNQPQHF. The CDR3 DNA is TGTGCCAGCAGCCCCTCATTGAATCAGCCCCAGCATTTT.